The TCR beta chain under discussion was sequenced for a study of cytomegalovirus exposure and HLA in healthy donors. PCR primers comprised 60 Vbeta and 13 Jbeta primers. The protocol was immunoSEQ multiplex PCR, while the TCRdb copy is restricted to in-frame clones and leaves out a portion. Of roughly 200,000 clones listed, 65% to 85% are singletons. Trimming left V 1 base short and J 4 bases short, with 11 bases between. This CDR3 comprises 15 residues. Germline CDR1 is LGHNA and CDR2 is YNFKEQ. The study, taken as a whole, reports: In vitro, three CMV-associated chains proved specific for CMV antigens. The study listed roughly 160 cytomegalovirus-associated TCR beta chains. Highest at DRB1 and lowest at HLA-C, TCR association rates differed among HLA loci in a later analysis. A link between a missense DCLRE1C variant and TCR beta V- and J-gene trimming emerged from a later analysis.

As regards this clone: What it recognizes is unknown.

The source is a man between 60 and 75 years old in good health and CMV-seronegative. This chain joins TRBV4-2 and TRBJ1-3; D gene uncertain. The sequencing input was PBMCs. CDR3 DNA: TGTGCCAGCAGCCAAGGCTCCCAACTCGGAAACACCATATATTTT. Amino acids: CASSQGSQLGNTIYF.